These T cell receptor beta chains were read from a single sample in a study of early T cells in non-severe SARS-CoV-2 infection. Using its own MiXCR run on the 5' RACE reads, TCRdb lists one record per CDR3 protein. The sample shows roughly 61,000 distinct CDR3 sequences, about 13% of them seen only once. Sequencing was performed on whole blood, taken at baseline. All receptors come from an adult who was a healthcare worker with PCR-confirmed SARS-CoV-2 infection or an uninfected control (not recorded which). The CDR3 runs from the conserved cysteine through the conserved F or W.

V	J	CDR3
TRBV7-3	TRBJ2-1	CASSSNPWEQFF
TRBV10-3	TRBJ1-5	CAISEGESSNQPQHF
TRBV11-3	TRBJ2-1	CASTAGQGHNEQFF
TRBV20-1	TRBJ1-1	CSASTGGITEAFF
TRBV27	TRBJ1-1	CASSPGQSRGTEAFF
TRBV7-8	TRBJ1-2	CASSLEWGTANYGYTF
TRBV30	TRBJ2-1	CAWSGSSYNEQFF
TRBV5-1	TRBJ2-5	CASSLPGQGMEETQYF
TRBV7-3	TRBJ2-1	CASSFLAGAGNEQFF
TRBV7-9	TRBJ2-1	CASSFSGDEQFF
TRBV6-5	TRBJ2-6	CASSSESSGANVLTF
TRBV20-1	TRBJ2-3	CSAVRRTSGRYTDTQYF
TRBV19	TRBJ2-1	CASSPRGGSGSSYNEQFF
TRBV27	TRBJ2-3	CASSFWDQIRDTQYF
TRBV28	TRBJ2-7	CASSPPATGIQYEQYF
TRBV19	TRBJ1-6	CASKRDAGNSPLHF
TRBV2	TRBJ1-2	CASKGQGINYGYTF
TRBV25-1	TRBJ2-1	CASRTGTGYNEQFF
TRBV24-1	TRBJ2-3	CATGAPSVGKGDTQYF
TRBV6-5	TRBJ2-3	CASSPAGPHRADTQYF
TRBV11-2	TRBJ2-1	CASSLTGMYNEQFF
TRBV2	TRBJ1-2	CASRLDTAGGYTF
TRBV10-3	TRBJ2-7	CAISESYQYEQYF
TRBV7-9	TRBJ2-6	CALRDPRSGANVLTF
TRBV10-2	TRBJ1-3	CASSESFSGNTIYF
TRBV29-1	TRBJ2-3	CSVVPGQTSTDTQYF
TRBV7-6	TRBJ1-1	CASSLYRGQEAFF
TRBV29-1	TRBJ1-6	CSVLEGGAVNSPLHF
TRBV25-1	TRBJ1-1	CASKGSVSAFF
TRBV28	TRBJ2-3	CASSPSGTSQADTQYF
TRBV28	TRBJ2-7	CASRDPYEQYF
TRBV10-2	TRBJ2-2	CASQGARTGELFF
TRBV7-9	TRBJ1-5	CASSLGDSFQPQHF
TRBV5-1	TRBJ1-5	CASSLGTGDQPQHF
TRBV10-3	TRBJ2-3	CAISDQGSRPSTDTQYF
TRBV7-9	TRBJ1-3	CASSSTGAGNTIYF
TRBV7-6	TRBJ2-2	CASSLAGEAGELFF
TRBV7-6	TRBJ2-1	CASSLDRLAGAGNEQFF
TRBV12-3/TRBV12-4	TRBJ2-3	CASSPIAGTQYF
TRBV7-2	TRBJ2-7	CASSARGRQSYEQYF
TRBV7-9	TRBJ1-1	CASSLRDEDTEAFF
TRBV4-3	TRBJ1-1	CASSHGTGGTEAFF
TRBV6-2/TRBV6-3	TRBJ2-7	CASSYFTYEQYF
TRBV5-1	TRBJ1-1	CASSLSPGWDTEAFF
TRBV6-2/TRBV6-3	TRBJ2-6	CASSPFEAGGANVLTF
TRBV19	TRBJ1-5	CASRRSGGNNQPQHF